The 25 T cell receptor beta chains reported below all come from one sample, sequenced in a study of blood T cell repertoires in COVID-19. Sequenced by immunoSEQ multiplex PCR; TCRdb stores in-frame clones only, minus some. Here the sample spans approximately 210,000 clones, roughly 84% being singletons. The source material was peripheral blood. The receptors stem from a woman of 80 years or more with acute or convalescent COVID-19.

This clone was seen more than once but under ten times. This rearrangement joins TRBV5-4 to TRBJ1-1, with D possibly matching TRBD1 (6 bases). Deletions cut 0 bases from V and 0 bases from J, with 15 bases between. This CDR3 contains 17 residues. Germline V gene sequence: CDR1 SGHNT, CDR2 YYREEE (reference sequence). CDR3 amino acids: CASSLGAQGRVNTEAFF. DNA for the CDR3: TGTGCCAGCAGCTTGGGTGCACAGGGTCGGGTGAACACTGAAGCTTTCTTT. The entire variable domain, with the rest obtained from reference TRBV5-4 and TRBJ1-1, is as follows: ETGVTQSPTHLIKTRGQQVTLRCSSQSGHNTVSWYQQALGQGPQFIFQYYREEENGRGNFPPRFSGLQFPNYSSELNVNALELDDSALYLCASSLGAQGRVNTEAFFGQGTRLTVV.

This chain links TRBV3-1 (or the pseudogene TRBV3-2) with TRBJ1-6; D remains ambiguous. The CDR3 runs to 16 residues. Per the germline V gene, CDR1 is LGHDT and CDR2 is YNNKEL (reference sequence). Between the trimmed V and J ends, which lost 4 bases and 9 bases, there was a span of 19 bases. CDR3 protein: CASSPGRAVEGSPLHF. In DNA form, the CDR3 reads TGTGCCAGCAGCCCTGGGAGGGCGGTTGAGGGTTCACCCCTCCACTTT.

CDR3 nucleotide sequence: TGTGCCAGTCGACCTTACAGGGAGAAGACTGAAGCTTTCTTT. It codes for CASRPYREKTEAFF. V gene TRBV2 combines with J gene TRBJ1-1; weak D call: TRBD1 (6 bases). This CDR3 spans 14 amino acids. V was trimmed by 9 bases and J by 5 bases, leaving 19 bases between them. The germline CDR1 and CDR2 sequences are SNHLY and FYNNEI.

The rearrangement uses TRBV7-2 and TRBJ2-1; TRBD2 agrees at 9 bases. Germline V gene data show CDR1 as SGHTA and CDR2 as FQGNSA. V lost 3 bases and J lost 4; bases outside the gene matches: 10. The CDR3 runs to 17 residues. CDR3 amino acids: CASSLGARGGAYNEQFF. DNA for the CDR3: TGTGCCAGCAGCTTGGGGGCCCGCGGGGGGGCGTACAATGAGCAGTTCTTC. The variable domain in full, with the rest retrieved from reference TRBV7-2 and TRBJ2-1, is GAGVSQSPSNKVTEKGKDVELRCDPISGHTALYWYRQSLGQGLEFLIYFQGNSAPDKSGLPSDRFSAERTGGSVSTLTIQRTQQEDSAVYLCASSLGARGGAYNEQFFGPGTRLTVL.

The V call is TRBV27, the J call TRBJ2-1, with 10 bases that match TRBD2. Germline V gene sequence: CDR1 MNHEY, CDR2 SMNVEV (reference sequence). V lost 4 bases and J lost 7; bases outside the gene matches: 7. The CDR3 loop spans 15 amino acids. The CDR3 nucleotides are TGTGCCAGCAGTTCCAGCGGGGGGGCCGAGAATGAGCAGTTCTTC. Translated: CASSSSGGAENEQFF.

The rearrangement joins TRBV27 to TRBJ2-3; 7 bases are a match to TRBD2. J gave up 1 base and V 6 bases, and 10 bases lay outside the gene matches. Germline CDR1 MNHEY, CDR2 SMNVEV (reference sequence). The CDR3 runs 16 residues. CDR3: CASSSERLARTDTQYF. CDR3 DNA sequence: TGTGCCAGCAGCTCAGAGAGACTAGCCCGCACAGATACGCAGTATTTT.

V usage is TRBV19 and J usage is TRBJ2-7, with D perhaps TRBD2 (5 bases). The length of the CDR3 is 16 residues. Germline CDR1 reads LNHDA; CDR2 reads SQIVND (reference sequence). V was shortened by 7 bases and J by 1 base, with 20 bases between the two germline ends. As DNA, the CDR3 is TGTGCCAGTAAAGATTCCTTCGGGGAACGTTCCTACGAGCAGTACTTC. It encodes CASKDSFGERSYEQYF.

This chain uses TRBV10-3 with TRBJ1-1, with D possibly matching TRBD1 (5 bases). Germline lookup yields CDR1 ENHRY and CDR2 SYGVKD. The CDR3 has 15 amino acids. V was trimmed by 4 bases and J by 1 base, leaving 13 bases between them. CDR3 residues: CAISAQGAKNTEAFF. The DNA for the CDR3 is TGTGCCATCAGTGCGCAGGGTGCGAAGAACACTGAAGCTTTCTTT.

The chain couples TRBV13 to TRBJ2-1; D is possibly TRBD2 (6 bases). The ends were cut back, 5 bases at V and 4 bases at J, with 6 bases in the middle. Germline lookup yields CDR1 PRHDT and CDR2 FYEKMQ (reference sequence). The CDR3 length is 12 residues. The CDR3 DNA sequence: TGTGCCAGCAGCGGGGGGTACAATGAGCAGTTCTTC. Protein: CASSGGYNEQFF.

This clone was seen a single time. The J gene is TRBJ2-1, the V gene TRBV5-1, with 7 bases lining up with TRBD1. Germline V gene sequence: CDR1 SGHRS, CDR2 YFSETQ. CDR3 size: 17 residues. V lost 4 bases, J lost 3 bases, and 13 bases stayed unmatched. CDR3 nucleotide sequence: TGCGCCAGCAGCCCTAACCCGACAGGGCGCGACTACAATGAGCAGTTCTTC. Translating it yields CASSPNPTGRDYNEQFF.

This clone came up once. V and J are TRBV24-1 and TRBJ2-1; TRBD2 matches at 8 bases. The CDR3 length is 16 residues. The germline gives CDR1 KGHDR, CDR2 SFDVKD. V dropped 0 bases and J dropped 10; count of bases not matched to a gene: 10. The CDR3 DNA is TGTGCCACCAGTGATTTGGGTAGCGGGGTCTTAGGGGAGCAGTTCTTC. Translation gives CATSDLGSGVLGEQFF.

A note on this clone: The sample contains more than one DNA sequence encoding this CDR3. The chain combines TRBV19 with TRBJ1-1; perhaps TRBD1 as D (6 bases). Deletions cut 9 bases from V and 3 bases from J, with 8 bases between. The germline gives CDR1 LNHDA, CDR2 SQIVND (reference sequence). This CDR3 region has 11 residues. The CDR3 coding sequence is TGTGCCAGCAACAGGGACACTGAAGCTTTCTTT. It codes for CASNRDTEAFF.

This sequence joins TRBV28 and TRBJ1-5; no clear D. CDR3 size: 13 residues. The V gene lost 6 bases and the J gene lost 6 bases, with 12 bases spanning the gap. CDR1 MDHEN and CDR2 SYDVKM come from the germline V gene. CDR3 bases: TGTGCCAGCAGAGGAGCGGGTACTCAGCCCCAGCATTTT. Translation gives CASRGAGTQPQHF.

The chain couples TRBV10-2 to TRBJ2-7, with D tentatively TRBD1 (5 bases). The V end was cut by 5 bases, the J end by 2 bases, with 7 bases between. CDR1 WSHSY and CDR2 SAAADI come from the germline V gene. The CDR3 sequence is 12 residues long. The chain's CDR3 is CASSRGAYEQYF. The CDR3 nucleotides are TGCGCCAGCAGTAGGGGCGCCTACGAGCAGTACTTC.

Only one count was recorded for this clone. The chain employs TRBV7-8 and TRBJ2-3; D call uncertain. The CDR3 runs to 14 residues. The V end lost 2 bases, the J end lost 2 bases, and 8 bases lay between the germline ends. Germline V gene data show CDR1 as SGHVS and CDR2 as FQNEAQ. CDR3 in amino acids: CASSLSLHTDTQYF. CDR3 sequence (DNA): TGTGCCAGCAGCTTAAGCCTCCACACAGATACGCAGTATTTT.

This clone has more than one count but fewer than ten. The CDR3 spells CASSPRRSGQINTEAFF. The CDR3 coding sequence is TGTGCCAGCAGCCCGCGACGTTCGGGACAGATCAACACTGAAGCTTTCTTT. V is TRBV7-9 and J is TRBJ1-1; 7 nucleotides match TRBD1. The germline CDR1 and CDR2 sequences are SEHNR and FQNEAQ (reference sequence). The V segment lost 5 bases and the J segment 2 bases; nucleotides outside the gene matches: 14. The CDR3 contains 17 residues.

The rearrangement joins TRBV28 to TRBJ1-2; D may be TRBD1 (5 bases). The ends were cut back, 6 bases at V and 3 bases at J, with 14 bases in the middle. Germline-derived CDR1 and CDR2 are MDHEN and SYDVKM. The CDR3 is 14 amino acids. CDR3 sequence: CASRRAGGYYGYTF. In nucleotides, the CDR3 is TGTGCCAGCAGACGGGCCGGGGGATACTATGGCTACACCTTC.

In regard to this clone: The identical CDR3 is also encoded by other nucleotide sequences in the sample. CDR3 coding DNA: TGTGCCAGCAGCTTGGAGGGGGCCTCCTACAATGAGCAGTTCTTC. It yields the protein CASSLEGASYNEQFF. The J gene is TRBJ2-1, the V gene TRBV11-2; D is possibly TRBD1 (7 bases). CDR3 length: 15 residues. V lost 3 bases and J 0 bases, leaving 9 bases between the germline ends. CDR1 and CDR2 (germline): SGHAT, FQNNGV.

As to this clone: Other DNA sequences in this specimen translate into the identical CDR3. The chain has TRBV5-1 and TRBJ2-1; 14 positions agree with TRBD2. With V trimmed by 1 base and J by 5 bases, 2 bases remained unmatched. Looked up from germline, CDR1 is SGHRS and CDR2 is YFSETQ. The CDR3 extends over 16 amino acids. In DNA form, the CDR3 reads TGCGCCAGCAGCTTGCGGACTAGCGGGGGGAACAATGAGCAGTTCTTC. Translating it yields CASSLRTSGGNNEQFF.

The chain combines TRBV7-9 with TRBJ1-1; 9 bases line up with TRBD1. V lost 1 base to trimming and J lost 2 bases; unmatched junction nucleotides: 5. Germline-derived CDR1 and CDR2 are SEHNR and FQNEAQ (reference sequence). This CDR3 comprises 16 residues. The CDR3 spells CASSLGGTGLNTEAFF. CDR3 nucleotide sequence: TGTGCCAGCAGCTTAGGAGGGACAGGGTTAAACACTGAAGCTTTCTTT.

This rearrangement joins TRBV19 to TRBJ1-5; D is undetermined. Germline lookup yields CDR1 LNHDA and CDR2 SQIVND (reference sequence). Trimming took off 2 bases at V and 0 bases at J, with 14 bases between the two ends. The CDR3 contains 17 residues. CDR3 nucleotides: TGTGCCAGTAGTATACCCCCCTTGATGGCTAGCAATCAGCCCCAGCATTTT. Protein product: CASSIPPLMASNQPQHF.

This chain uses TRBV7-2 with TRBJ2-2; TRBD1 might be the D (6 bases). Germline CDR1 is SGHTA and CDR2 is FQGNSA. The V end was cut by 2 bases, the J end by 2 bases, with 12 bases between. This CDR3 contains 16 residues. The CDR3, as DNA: TGTGCCAGCAGCTTAAGTGGGACAAGAAACACCGGGGAGCTGTTTTTT. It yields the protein CASSLSGTRNTGELFF.

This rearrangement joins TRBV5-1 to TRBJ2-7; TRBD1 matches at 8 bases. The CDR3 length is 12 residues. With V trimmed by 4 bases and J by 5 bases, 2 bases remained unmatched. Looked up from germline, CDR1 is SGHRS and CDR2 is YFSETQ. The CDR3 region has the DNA TGCGCCAGCAGCGAGACAGGGGACGAGCAGTACTTC. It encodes CASSETGDEQYF.

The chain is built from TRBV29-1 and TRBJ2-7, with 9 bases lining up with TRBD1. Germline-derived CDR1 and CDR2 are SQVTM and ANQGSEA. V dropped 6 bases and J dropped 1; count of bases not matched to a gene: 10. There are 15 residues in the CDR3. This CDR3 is CSVILGQGLSYEQYF. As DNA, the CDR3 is TGCAGCGTAATACTGGGACAGGGTCTGTCCTACGAGCAGTACTTC.

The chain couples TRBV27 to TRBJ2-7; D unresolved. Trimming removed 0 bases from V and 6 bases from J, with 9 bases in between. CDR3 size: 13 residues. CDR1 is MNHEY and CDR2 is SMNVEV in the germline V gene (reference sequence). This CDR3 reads CASSLSRNSEQYF. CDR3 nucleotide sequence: TGTGCCAGCAGTTTATCGAGAAACTCCGAGCAGTACTTC.